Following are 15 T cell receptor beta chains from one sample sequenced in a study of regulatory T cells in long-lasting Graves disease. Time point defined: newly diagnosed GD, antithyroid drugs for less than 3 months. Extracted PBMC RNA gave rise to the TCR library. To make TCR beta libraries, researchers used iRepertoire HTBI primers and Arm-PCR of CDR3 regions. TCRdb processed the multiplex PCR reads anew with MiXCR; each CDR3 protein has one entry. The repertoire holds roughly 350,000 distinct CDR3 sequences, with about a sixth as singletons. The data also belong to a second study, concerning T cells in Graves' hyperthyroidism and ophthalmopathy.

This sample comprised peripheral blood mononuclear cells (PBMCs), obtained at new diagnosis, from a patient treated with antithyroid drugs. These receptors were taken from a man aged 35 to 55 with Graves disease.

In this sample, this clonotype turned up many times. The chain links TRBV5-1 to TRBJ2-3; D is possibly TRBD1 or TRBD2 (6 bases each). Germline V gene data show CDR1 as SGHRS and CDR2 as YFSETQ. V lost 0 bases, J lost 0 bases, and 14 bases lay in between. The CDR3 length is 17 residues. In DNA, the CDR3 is TGCGCCAGCAGCTTGGCCGGGACGGGGGCTAGCACAGATACGCAGTATTTT. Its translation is CASSLAGTGASTDTQYF.

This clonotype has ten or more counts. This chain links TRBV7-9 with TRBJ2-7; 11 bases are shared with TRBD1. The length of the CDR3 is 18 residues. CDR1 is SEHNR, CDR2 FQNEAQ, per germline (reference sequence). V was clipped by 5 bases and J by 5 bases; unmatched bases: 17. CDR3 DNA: TGTGCCAGCAGCCCGGGACTCTCGGGGACAGGGGGACGGGACGAGCAGTACTTC. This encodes CASSPGLSGTGGRDEQYF.

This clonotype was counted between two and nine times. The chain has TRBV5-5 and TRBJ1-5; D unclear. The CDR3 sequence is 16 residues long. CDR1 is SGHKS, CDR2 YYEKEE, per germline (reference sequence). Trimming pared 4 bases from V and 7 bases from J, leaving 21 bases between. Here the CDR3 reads CASSLNGLSGIQPQHF. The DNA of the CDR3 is TGTGCCAGCAGCCTAAATGGGCTCTCGGGAATCCAGCCCCAGCATTTT.

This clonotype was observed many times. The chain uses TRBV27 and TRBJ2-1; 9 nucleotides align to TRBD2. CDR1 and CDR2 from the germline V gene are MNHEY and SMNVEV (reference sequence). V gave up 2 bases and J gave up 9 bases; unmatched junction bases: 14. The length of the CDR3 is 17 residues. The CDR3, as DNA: TGTGCCAGCAGTTTACGCCCGGGGGCTAGCGGGGCGGGTGAGCAGTTCTTC. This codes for CASSLRPGASGAGEQFF.

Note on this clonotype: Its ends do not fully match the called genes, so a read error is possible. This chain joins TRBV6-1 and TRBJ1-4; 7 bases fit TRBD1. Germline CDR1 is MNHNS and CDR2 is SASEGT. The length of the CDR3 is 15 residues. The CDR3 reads CASSEDRAGNEKLFF. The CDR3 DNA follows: TGTGCCAGCAGCGAAGACAGGGCGGGAAATGAAAAACTGTTTTTT.

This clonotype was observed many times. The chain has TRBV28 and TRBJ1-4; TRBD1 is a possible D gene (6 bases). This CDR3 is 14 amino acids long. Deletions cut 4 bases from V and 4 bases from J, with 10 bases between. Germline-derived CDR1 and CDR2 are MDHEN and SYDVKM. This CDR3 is CASSSGQLNEKLFF. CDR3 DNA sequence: TGTGCCAGCAGTTCCGGACAGCTTAATGAAAAACTGTTTTTT.

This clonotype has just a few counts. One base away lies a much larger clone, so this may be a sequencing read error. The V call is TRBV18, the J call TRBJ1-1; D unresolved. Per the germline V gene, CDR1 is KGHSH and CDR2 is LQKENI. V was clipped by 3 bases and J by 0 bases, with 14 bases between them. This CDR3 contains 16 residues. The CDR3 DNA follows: TGTGCCAGCTCACCCCTCGTGAGTGGAATGAACACTGAAGCTTTCTTT. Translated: CASSPLVSGMNTEAFF.

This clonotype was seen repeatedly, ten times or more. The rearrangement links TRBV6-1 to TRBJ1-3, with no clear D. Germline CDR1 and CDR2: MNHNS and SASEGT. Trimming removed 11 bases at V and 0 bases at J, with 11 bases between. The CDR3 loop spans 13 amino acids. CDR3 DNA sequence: TGTGCCTCCGAACGGGTCTCTGGAAACACCATATATTTT. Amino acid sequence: CASERVSGNTIYF.

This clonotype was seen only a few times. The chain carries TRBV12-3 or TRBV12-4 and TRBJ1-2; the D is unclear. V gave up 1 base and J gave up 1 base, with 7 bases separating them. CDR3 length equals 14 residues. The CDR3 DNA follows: TGTGCCAGCAGTTTAGGGGCGGTTAACTATGGCTACACCTTC. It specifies CASSLGAVNYGYTF.

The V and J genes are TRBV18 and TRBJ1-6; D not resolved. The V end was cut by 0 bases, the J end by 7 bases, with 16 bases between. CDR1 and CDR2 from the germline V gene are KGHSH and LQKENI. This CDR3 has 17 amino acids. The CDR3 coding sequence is TGTGCCAGCTCACCACCGGGAGGATACTCGGGAAATTCACCCCTCCACTTT. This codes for CASSPPGGYSGNSPLHF.

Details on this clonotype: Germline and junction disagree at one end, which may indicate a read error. CDR3 bases: TGTGCCAACAGCTCCTCGACAGGGCCAGAGACCCAGTACTTC. Translating gives CANSSSTGPETQYF. The chain is built from TRBV7-9 and TRBJ2-5, with 7 bases lining up with TRBD1. This CDR3 is built from 14 residues. Per the germline V gene, CDR1 is SEHNR and CDR2 is FQNEAQ (reference sequence).

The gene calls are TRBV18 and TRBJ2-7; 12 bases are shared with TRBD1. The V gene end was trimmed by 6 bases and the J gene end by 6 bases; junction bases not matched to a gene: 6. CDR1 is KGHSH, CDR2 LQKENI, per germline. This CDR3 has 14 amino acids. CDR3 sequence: CASSPGQGAPEQYF. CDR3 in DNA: TGTGCCAGCTCGCCGGGACAGGGGGCGCCCGAGCAGTACTTC.

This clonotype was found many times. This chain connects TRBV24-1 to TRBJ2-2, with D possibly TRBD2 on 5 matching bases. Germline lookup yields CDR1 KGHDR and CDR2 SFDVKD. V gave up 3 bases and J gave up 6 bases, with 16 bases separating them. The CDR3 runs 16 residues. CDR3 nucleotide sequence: TGTGCCACCAGTGATATCACCGGGAAAAGGGCCGGGGAGCTGTTTTTT. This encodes CATSDITGKRAGELFF.

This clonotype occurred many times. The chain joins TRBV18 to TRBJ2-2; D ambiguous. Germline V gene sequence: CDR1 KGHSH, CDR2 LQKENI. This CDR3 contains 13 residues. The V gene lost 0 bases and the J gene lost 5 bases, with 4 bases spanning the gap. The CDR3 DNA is TGTGCCAGCTCACCACCGGGTACCGGGGAGCTGTTTTTT. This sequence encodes CASSPPGTGELFF.

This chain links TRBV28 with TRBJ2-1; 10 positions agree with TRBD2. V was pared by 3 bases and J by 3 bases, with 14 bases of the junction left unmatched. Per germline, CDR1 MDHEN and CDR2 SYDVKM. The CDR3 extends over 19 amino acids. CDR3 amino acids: CASSFTGSGGAVNYNEQFF. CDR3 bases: TGTGCCAGCAGTTTCACGGGCAGCGGGGGGGCGGTAAACTACAATGAGCAGTTCTTC.